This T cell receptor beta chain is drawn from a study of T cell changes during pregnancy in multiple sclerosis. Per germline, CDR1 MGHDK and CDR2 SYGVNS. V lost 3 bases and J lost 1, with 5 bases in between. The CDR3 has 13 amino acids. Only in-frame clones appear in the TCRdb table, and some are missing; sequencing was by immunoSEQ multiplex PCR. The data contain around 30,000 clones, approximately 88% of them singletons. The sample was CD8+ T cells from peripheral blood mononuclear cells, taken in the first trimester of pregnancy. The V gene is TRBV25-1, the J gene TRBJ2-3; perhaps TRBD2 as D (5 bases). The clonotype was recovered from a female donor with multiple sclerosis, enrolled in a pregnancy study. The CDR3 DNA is TGTGCCAGCAGTGACGGGGGCACAGATACGCAGTATTTT. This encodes CASSDGGTDTQYF.